The 32 T cell receptor beta chains below were found in one sample sequenced in a study of response to subunit inactivated influenza vaccine. MiXCR, run by TCRdb on the RT-PCR reads, gives a single entry per CDR3 protein. The table shows a few hundred thousand distinct CDR3 sequences, with over 20% occurring only once. The sequenced sample was PBMCs from blood, obtained approximately 20 months after vaccination. These receptor sequences come from a man between 45 and 75 years old who received an inactivated influenza vaccine.

The chain joins TRBV10-2 to TRBJ1-5; D is uncertain. Trimming shortened V by 0 bases and J by 6 bases, and 9 bases separated the two germline ends. The CDR3 contains 14 residues. Germline CDR1 WSHSY, CDR2 SAAADI. Here the CDR3 reads CASSESIAFQPQHF. The CDR3 nucleotides read TGCGCCAGCAGTGAGTCGATCGCTTTTCAGCCCCAGCATTTT.

The chain is built from TRBV6-2 or TRBV6-3 and TRBJ2-7; TRBD2 matches at 13 bases. The CDR3 loop spans 14 amino acids. Germline V lookup: CDR1 MNHEY, CDR2 SVGEGT. V dropped 6 bases and J dropped 7; count of bases not matched to a gene: 6. DNA of the CDR3: TGTGCCAGCAGACGGACTAGCGGGAGAGGGGAGCAGTACTTC. Translation gives CASRRTSGRGEQYF.

The chain couples TRBV20-1 to TRBJ2-7; D possibly matches TRBD1 or TRBD2 (5 bases each). Trimming shortened V by 3 bases and J by 1 base, and 16 bases separated the two germline ends. Germline V gene sequence: CDR1 DFQATT, CDR2 SNEGSKA (reference sequence). The CDR3 length is 15 residues. As DNA, the CDR3 is TGCAGTGCTAGGGATCCCGGGACCCAGTCCTACGAGCAGTACTTC. Its translation is CSARDPGTQSYEQYF.

This chain uses TRBV2 with TRBJ1-5; 7 nucleotides agree with TRBD1. Looked up from germline, CDR1 is SNHLY and CDR2 is FYNNEI. Trimming took 6 bases from V and 1 from J; bases not matched to a gene: 6. The CDR3 totals 15 residues. DNA of the CDR3: TGTGCCAGCAGGGGACAGCGGGTGAGCAATCAGCCCCAGCATTTT. It specifies CASRGQRVSNQPQHF.

This clonotype was seen ten or more times. This CDR3 reads CASSFPGGYNEQFF. For the CDR3, the DNA is TGTGCCAGCAGTTTTCCAGGGGGCTACAATGAGCAGTTCTTC. This chain uses TRBV28 with TRBJ2-1; 7 nucleotides align to TRBD1. Germline V CDR1 and CDR2: MDHEN, SYDVKM. V shed 3 bases, J shed 3 bases, and the junction held 2 bases outside the gene matches. The length of the CDR3 is 14 residues.

This clonotype was counted ten times or more. The chain uses TRBV25-1 and TRBJ1-5, with D maybe TRBD1 (6 bases). Germline lookup yields CDR1 MGHDK and CDR2 SYGVNS. Trimming removed 3 bases at V and 3 bases at J, with 9 bases between. This CDR3 comprises 14 residues. The CDR3: CASSETGTNQPQHF. CDR3 nucleotides: TGTGCCAGCAGTGAGACAGGAACCAATCAGCCCCAGCATTTT.

This clonotype turned up a few times. The V call is TRBV4-2, the J call TRBJ2-7; D not resolved. The CDR3 contains 18 residues. The V gene's germline CDR1 is LGHNA and CDR2 YNFKEQ. Trimming removed 1 base at V and 0 bases at J, with 19 bases between. In DNA, the CDR3 is TGTGCCAGCAGCCAAGTTGGGATTTTGGATAGAAGCTCCTACGAGCAGTACTTC. It yields the protein CASSQVGILDRSSYEQYF.

This rearrangement joins TRBV15 to TRBJ2-5; 8 bases agree with TRBD1. Trimming cost V 7 bases and J 9 bases; bases outside gene matches: 10. The CDR3 has 13 residues. Germline CDR1 LNHNV, CDR2 YYDKDF (reference sequence). The CDR3 bases are TGTGCCACCAACGACAGGGGTTGGGATTCCCAGTACTTC. Protein sequence: CATNDRGWDSQYF.

This clonotype occurred a few times. The chain couples TRBV19 to TRBJ2-2, with 8 bases fitting TRBD2. With 4 bases clipped from V and 5 bases from J, the junction kept 9 bases outside the gene matches. This CDR3 is 16 amino acids long. CDR1 and CDR2 (germline): LNHDA, SQIVND (reference sequence). As DNA, the CDR3 is TGTGCCAGTAGTACCGAGCGGGAGTATTGGACCGGGGAGCTGTTTTTT. It translates to CASSTEREYWTGELFF.

This clonotype was observed at least ten times. V is TRBV12-3 or TRBV12-4 and J is TRBJ1-2, with 9 bases matching TRBD1. Trimming removed 5 bases from V and 4 bases from J; junction bases left unmatched: 8. The CDR3 has 15 amino acids. The CDR3 DNA is TGTGCCAGCAGTGCAAGTGGGGACAGGGCCTATGGCTACACCTTC. Protein sequence: CASSASGDRAYGYTF.

This clonotype has a handful of counts. The rearrangement joins TRBV25-1 to TRBJ1-2; the D is unclear. V dropped 1 base and J dropped 4 bases, with 10 bases sitting between them. This CDR3 spans 14 amino acids. Germline V gene data show CDR1 as MGHDK and CDR2 as SYGVNS. CDR3 residues: CASSEFGGSYGYTF. The DNA for the CDR3 is TGTGCCAGCAGTGAATTTGGAGGGAGCTATGGCTACACCTTC.

The chain recombines TRBV7-9 with TRBJ2-7; D not certain. Germline V lookup: CDR1 SEHNR, CDR2 FQNEAQ (reference sequence). The V end was cut by 0 bases, the J end by 3 bases, with 9 bases between. The CDR3 extends over 14 amino acids. The CDR3 sequence: CASSLALTGYEQYF. CDR3 coding DNA: TGTGCCAGCAGCTTAGCTTTGACCGGCTACGAGCAGTACTTC.

This clonotype was picked up a small number of times. V is TRBV30 and J is TRBJ2-1, with 7 bases matching TRBD2. The CDR3 length is 14 residues. Germline lookup yields CDR1 GTSNPN and CDR2 SVGIG (reference sequence). Trimming at V came to 1 base and at J to 10 bases, leaving 10 bases not matched to a gene. Here the CDR3 DNA reads TGTGCCTGGAGTGCTAACCAGCGGGGACGAGAGCAGTTCTTC. Translation: CAWSANQRGREQFF.

The chain joins TRBV25-1 to TRBJ1-6; D unresolved. CDR1 and CDR2 (germline): MGHDK, SYGVNS. The CDR3 is 16 amino acids. V was cut by 1 base and J by 2 bases, with 9 bases left in between. The CDR3 here is CASSESPGPYNSPLHF. The DNA of the CDR3 is TGTGCCAGCAGTGAATCCCCCGGGCCCTATAATTCACCCCTCCACTTT.

This chain joins TRBV9 and TRBJ1-6; no firm D call. The CDR3 totals 13 residues. The germline CDR1 and CDR2 sequences are SGDLS and YYNGEE. The ends were cut back, 3 bases at V and 8 bases at J, with 9 bases in the middle. CDR3 in amino acids: CASSADIYSPLHF. The CDR3 DNA sequence: TGTGCCAGCAGCGCCGACATTTATTCACCCCTCCACTTT.

The chain joins TRBV28 to TRBJ1-2; D perhaps matches TRBD1 (6 bases). Germline loops: CDR1 MDHEN, CDR2 SYDVKM. The CDR3 totals 13 residues. With 6 bases removed from V and 2 bases from J, the gap between germline ends came to 10 bases. The CDR3 sequence: CASRKQGNYGYTF. The CDR3, as DNA: TGTGCCAGCAGAAAACAGGGAAACTATGGCTACACCTTC.

The rearrangement joins TRBV6-1 to TRBJ2-1, with D tentatively TRBD2 (6 bases). Germline V gene sequence: CDR1 MNHNS, CDR2 SASEGT. The CDR3 consists of 15 residues. V lost 7 bases to trimming and J lost 2 bases, with 15 bases between them. CDR3 DNA: TGTGCCAGCACCCGTCGGGGGACGGCCTACAATGAGCAGTTCTTC. This codes for CASTRRGTAYNEQFF.

The chain carries TRBV7-2 and TRBJ2-4, with D possibly TRBD1 on 5 matching bases. Trimming removed 0 bases from V and 0 bases from J, with 15 bases in between. The CDR3 is made up of 18 amino acids. CDR1 is SGHTA, CDR2 FQGNSA, per germline. CDR3 DNA: TGTGCCAGCAGCTTAGCCGGTCCCTTTAGGGGAGCCAAAAACATTCAGTACTTC. It is translated as CASSLAGPFRGAKNIQYF.

The V gene is TRBV20-1, the J gene TRBJ1-2; D ambiguous. The V gene lost 0 bases and the J gene lost 0 bases, with 20 bases spanning the gap. This CDR3 is built from 18 residues. From germline, CDR1 is DFQATT and CDR2 SNEGSKA (reference sequence). CDR3 DNA sequence: TGCAGTGCTAGAGACCTAATAACAGTCAGACAATCTAACTATGGCTACACCTTC. Its protein is CSARDLITVRQSNYGYTF.

The CDR3 sequence: CASRGVNEAFF. CDR3 bases: TGTGCCAGCAGGGGGGTTAATGAAGCTTTCTTT. The V and J genes are TRBV7-9 and TRBJ1-1; TRBD1 might be the D (5 bases). CDR1 and CDR2 from the germline V gene are SEHNR and FQNEAQ (reference sequence). Trimming removed 6 bases from V and 7 bases from J, with 9 bases in between. CDR3 length equals 11 residues.

In its sample, this clonotype was seen a few times. This chain links TRBV20-1 with TRBJ1-1; D gene ambiguous. This CDR3 comprises 11 residues. The germline V gene encodes CDR1 DFQATT and CDR2 SNEGSKA (reference sequence). V lost 6 bases and J 8 bases, leaving 13 bases between the germline ends. DNA of the CDR3: TGCAGTGCCGAATTTCAGGAAGAAGCTTTCTTT. This gives the protein CSAEFQEEAFF.

This chain connects TRBV20-1 to TRBJ1-6; perhaps TRBD1 as D (5 bases). Germline CDR1 is DFQATT and CDR2 is SNEGSKA (reference sequence). Trimming removed 0 bases from V and 8 bases from J, with 11 bases in between. The CDR3 totals 14 residues. DNA for the CDR3: TGCAGTGCTAGAGATCAGGGCGGTGATTCACCCCTCCACTTT. This codes for CSARDQGGDSPLHF.

The chain links TRBV29-1 to TRBJ1-2; possibly TRBD1 for D (5 bases). The CDR3 totals 12 residues. Per germline, CDR1 SQVTM and CDR2 ANQGSEA. Trimming shortened V by 6 bases and J by 4 bases, and 12 bases separated the two germline ends. The CDR3 nucleotides are TGCAGCGTGTTCACGGGGGGCTATGGCTACACCTTC. The encoded protein is CSVFTGGYGYTF.

This clonotype was found many times. J is TRBJ1-2 and V is TRBV14; no firm D call. The V end was cut by 1 base, the J end by 1 base, with 10 bases between. The CDR3 covers 15 residues. Germline assignment: CDR1 SGHDN and CDR2 FVKESK. The CDR3 DNA reads as TGTGCCAGCAGCCAAGTTGCTGGCAGTAACTATGGCTACACCTTC. Protein sequence: CASSQVAGSNYGYTF.

This clonotype occurred many times. The rearrangement links TRBV27 to TRBJ1-2, with 7 bases lining up with TRBD1. Trimming removed 5 bases from V and 4 bases from J; junction bases left unmatched: 4. The CDR3 has 13 residues. Germline V gene lookup returns CDR1 MNHEY and CDR2 SMNVEV (reference sequence). The CDR3 spells CASSPQGSYGYTF. CDR3 nucleotide sequence: TGTGCCAGCAGTCCACAGGGGAGCTATGGCTACACCTTC.

The rearrangement links TRBV19 to TRBJ1-5; D is uncertain. Trimming took off 0 bases at V and 6 bases at J, with 15 bases between the two ends. The CDR3 consists of 16 residues. Looked up from germline, CDR1 is LNHDA and CDR2 is SQIVND (reference sequence). The CDR3 region has the DNA TGTGCCAGTAGTATAGATCCAACCTGGGCGGGTCAGCCCCAGCATTTT. Its protein is CASSIDPTWAGQPQHF.

The V gene is TRBV20-1, the J gene TRBJ2-7, with 9 positions matching TRBD2. Trimming cost V 1 base and J 5 bases; bases outside gene matches: 12. The V gene's germline CDR1 is DFQATT and CDR2 SNEGSKA (reference sequence). This CDR3 spans 16 amino acids. In nucleotides, the CDR3 is TGCAGTGCTAGAGCCAGGCGTAGCGGGAGCTCTCACGAGCAGTACTTC. Encoded protein: CSARARRSGSSHEQYF.

This clonotype was observed many times. The chain couples TRBV27 to TRBJ2-1, with 11 bases that match TRBD2. The CDR3 runs to 16 residues. Per germline, CDR1 MNHEY and CDR2 SMNVEV (reference sequence). The trim removed 4 bases at V and 8 bases at J, leaving 10 bases unmatched. The CDR3 loop is CASSSLTSGSGDEQFF. CDR3 in DNA: TGTGCCAGCAGTTCGCTAACTAGCGGGAGTGGAGATGAGCAGTTCTTC.

The chain carries TRBV7-9 and TRBJ1-6; TRBD1 matches at 7 bases. Germline CDR1 is SEHNR and CDR2 is FQNEAQ (reference sequence). The CDR3 consists of 15 residues. V shed 6 bases and J 2 bases; nucleotides not matched to a gene: 4. CDR3 protein: CASRYGTAYNSPLHF. DNA for the CDR3: TGTGCCAGCAGATATGGGACAGCCTATAATTCACCCCTCCACTTT.

This clonotype was picked up a small number of times. The chain carries TRBV6-1 and TRBJ1-2; D ambiguous. The CDR3 consists of 17 residues. The germline gives CDR1 MNHNS, CDR2 SASEGT. V was trimmed by 6 bases and J by 2 bases, leaving 22 bases between them. For the CDR3, the DNA is TGTGCCAGCAGATCGTTGGTCGATGGCCGGGGAAACTATGGCTACACCTTC. This sequence encodes CASRSLVDGRGNYGYTF.

This clonotype was counted a few times. The chain links TRBV4-3 to TRBJ2-1, with 10 nucleotides matching TRBD2. Germline values: CDR1 LGHNA, CDR2 YSLEER. V trimming: 5 bases; J trimming: 4 bases; junction bases outside the gene matches: 8. The CDR3 length is 16 residues. The CDR3 coding sequence is TGCGCCAGCAGCGCAACGACTAGCGGGTTATACAATGAGCAGTTCTTC. It specifies CASSATTSGLYNEQFF.

The chain recombines TRBV20-1 with TRBJ1-5; the D is unclear. V was trimmed by 6 bases and J by 4 bases, leaving 16 bases between them. The CDR3 runs 14 residues. CDR1 and CDR2 (germline): DFQATT, SNEGSKA (reference sequence). The CDR3 region has the DNA TGCAGTGCCAGTGGGAGTTTGGGGAATCAGCCCCAGCATTTT. This encodes CSASGSLGNQPQHF.